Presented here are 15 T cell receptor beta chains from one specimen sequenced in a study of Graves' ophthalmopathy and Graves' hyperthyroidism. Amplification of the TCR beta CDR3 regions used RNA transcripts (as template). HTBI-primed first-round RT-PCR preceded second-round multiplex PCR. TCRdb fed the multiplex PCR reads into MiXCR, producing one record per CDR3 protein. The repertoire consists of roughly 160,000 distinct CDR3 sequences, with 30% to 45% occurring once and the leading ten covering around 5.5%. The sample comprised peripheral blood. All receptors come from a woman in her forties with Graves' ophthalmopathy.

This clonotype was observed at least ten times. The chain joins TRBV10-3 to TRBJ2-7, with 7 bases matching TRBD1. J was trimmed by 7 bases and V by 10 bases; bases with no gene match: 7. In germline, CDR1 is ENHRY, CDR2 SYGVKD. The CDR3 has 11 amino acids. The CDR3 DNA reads TGTGCCACCACAGGGGATCAGGAGCAGTACTTC. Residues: CATTGDQEQYF.

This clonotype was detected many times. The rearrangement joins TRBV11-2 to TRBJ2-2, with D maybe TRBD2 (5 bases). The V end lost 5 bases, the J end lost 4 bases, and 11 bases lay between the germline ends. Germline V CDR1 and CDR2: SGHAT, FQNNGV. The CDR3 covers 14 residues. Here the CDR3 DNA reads TGTGCCAGCAGCGGGAGTTCGGTCACCGGGGAGCTGTTTTTT. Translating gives CASSGSSVTGELFF. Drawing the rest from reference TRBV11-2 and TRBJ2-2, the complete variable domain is EAGVAQSPRYKIIEKRQSVAFWCNPISGHATLYWYQQILGQGPKLLIQFQNNGVVDDSQLPKDRFSAERLKGVDSTLKIQPAKLEDSAVYLCASSGSSVTGELFFGEGSRLTVL.

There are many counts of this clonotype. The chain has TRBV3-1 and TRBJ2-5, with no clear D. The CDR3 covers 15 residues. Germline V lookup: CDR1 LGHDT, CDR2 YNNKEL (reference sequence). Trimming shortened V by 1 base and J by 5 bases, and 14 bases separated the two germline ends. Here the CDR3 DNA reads TGTGCCAGCAGCCAAGTTCGAAGGATATTGGAGACCCAGTACTTC. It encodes CASSQVRRILETQYF.

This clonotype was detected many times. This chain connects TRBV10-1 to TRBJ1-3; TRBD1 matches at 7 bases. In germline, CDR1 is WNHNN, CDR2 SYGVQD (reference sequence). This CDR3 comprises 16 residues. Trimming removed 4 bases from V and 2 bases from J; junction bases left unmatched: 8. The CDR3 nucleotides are TGCGCCAGCAGTGTGGATCCCGGGACAGCTGGAAACACCATATATTTT. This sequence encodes CASSVDPGTAGNTIYF.

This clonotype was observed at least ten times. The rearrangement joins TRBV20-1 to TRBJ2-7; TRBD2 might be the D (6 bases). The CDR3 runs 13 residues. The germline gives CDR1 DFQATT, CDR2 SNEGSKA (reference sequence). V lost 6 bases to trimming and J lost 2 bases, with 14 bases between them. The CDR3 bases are TGCAGTGCAACGGGACTCACTCCCTACGAGCAGTACTTC. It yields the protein CSATGLTPYEQYF.

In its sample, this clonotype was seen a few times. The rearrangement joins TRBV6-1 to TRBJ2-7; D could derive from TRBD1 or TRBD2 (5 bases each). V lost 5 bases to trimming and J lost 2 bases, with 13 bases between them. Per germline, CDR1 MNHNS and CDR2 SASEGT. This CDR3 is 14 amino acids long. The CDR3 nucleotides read TGTGCCAGCAGTCGGGCAGGGAGAACCTACGAGCAGTACTTC. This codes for CASSRAGRTYEQYF.

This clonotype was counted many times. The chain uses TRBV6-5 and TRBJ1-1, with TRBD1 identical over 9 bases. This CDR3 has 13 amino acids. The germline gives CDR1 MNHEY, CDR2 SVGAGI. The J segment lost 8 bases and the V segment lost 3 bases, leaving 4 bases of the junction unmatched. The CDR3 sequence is CASSYTGGTEAFF. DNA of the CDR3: TGTGCCAGCAGTTATACAGGGGGCACGGAAGCTTTCTTT.

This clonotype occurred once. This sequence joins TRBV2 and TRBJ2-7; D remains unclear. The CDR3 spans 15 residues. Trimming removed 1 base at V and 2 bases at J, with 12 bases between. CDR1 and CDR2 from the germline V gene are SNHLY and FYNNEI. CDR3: CASSEGSVTPYEQYF. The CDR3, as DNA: TGTGCCAGCAGTGAAGGTTCGGTGACCCCCTACGAGCAGTACTTC.

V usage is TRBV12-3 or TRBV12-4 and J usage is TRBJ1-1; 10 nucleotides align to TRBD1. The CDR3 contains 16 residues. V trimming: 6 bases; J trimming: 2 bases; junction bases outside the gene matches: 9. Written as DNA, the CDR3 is TGTGCCAGCAGGGCCCGGGACAGGGGTGCAAACACTGAAGCTTTCTTT. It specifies CASRARDRGANTEAFF.

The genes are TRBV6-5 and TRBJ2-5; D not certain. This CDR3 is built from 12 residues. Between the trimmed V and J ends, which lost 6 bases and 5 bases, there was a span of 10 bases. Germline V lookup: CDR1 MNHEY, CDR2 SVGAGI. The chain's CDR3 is CASRSRWETQYF. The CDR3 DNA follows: TGTGCCAGCAGGTCCCGCTGGGAGACCCAGTACTTC.

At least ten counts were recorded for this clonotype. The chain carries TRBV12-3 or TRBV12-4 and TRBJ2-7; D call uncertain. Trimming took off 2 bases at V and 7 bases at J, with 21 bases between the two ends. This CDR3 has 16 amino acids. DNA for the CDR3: TGTGCCAGCAGTTTACGGGCACATCTCGCACTGTTAGAGCAGTACTTC. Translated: CASSLRAHLALLEQYF.

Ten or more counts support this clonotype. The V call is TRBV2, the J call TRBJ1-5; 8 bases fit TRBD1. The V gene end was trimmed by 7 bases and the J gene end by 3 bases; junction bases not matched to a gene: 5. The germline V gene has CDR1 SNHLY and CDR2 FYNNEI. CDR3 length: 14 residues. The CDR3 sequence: CASKDRAPNQPQHF. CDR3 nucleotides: TGTGCCAGCAAGGACAGGGCCCCCAATCAGCCCCAGCATTTT.

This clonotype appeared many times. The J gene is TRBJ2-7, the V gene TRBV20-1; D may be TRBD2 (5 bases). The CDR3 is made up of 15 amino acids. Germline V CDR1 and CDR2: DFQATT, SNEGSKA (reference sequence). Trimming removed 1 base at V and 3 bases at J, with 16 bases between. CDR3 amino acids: CSARGGRLTYYEQYF. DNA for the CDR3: TGCAGTGCTAGAGGAGGGAGACTAACCTACTACGAGCAGTACTTC.

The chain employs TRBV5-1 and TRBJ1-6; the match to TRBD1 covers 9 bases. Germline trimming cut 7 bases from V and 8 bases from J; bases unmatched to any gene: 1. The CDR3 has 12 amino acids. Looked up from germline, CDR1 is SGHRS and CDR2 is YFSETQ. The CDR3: CASRTGDSPLHF. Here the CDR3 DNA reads TGCGCCAGCCGGACAGGGGATTCACCCCTCCACTTT. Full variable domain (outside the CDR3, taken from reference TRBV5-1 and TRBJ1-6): KAGVTQTPRYLIKTRGQQVTLSCSPISGHRSVSWYQQTPGQGLQFLFEYFSETQRNKGNFPGRFSGRQFSNSRSEMNVSTLELGDSALYLCASRTGDSPLHFGNGTRLTVT.

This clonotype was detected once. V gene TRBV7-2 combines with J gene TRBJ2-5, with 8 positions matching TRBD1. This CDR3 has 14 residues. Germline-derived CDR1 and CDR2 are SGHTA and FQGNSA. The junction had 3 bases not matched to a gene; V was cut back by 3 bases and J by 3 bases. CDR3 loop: CASSFNRGKETQYF. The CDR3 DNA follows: TGTGCCAGCAGCTTTAACAGGGGGAAAGAGACCCAGTACTTC. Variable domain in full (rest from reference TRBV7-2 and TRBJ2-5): GAGVSQSPSNKVTEKGKDVELRCDPISGHTALYWYRQSLGQGLEFLIYFQGNSAPDKSGLPSDRFSAERTGGSVSTLTIQRTQQEDSAVYLCASSFNRGKETQYFGPGTRLLVL.